Below, 17 T cell receptor beta chains from the same sample are listed, as sequenced in a study of blood T cells in healthy people across ages. It was with a sample-barcoded 5' primer and a J-beta primer mix that a second PCR of roughly 7 to 12 cycles was run. TCRdb redid the calling of the 5' RACE reads with MiXCR, one entry per CDR3 protein. The repertoire has around 1.5 million distinct CDR3 sequences, 59% of them found once; the top ten carry about 6.7%. Sequencing input: blood. The origin of the receptors is a man aged 18 to 29 in good health.

This clonotype occurred a few times. This chain joins TRBV7-2 and TRBJ2-1; D is perhaps TRBD2 (7 bases). Looked up from germline, CDR1 is SGHTA and CDR2 is FQGNSA. Trimming took 5 bases from V and 8 from J, leaving 16 bases between them. The CDR3 contains 14 residues. In nucleotides, the CDR3 is TGTGCCAGCAGCCTCCGGGGGGCCCGCTATGAGCAGTTCTTC. Residues: CASSLRGARYEQFF.

This clonotype was found a few times. The chain combines TRBV20-1 with TRBJ2-3, with TRBD2 matching 9 bases. The CDR3 sequence is 16 residues long. Germline assignment: CDR1 DFQATT and CDR2 SNEGSKA (reference sequence). V trimming: 3 bases; J trimming: 3 bases; junction bases outside the gene matches: 10. The CDR3 bases are TGCAGTGCTAGGGCGGGAGGGCCCGTAATAACAGATACGCAGTATTTT. It codes for CSARAGGPVITDTQYF.

J is TRBJ2-3 and V is TRBV20-1, with 8 bases identical to TRBD1. The CDR3 has 15 residues. V was pared by 5 bases and J by 7 bases, with 14 bases of the junction left unmatched. Germline V gene sequence: CDR1 DFQATT, CDR2 SNEGSKA (reference sequence). The CDR3 sequence is CSAHILRTGLNTQYF. CDR3 in DNA: TGCAGTGCTCATATACTGAGGACAGGGCTGAATACGCAGTATTTT.

The V call is TRBV6-6, the J call TRBJ2-1; 9 bases line up with TRBD1. Germline trimming cut 9 bases from V and 4 bases from J; bases unmatched to any gene: 13. The CDR3 runs to 16 residues. In germline, CDR1 is MNHNY, CDR2 SVGAGI (reference sequence). CDR3 region: CASQRPGTGLYNEQFF. The CDR3 coding sequence is TGTGCCAGTCAACGACCCGGGACAGGGCTATACAATGAGCAGTTCTTC.

The chain couples TRBV5-8 to TRBJ1-2; possible D gene TRBD1, 6 bases. This CDR3 has 15 amino acids. Germline V gene sequence: CDR1 SGHTS, CDR2 YDEGEE. The V end lost 0 bases, the J end lost 4 bases, and 13 bases lay between the germline ends. Written as DNA, the CDR3 is TGTGCCAGCAGCTTGGATCCCAGGGGCCTCTATGGCTACACCTTC. Protein: CASSLDPRGLYGYTF.

V is TRBV29-1 and J is TRBJ2-7; 10 bases fit TRBD1. Unmatched junction bases numbered 11, after V lost 6 bases and J lost 6 bases. Germline CDR1 and CDR2: SQVTM and ANQGSEA. CDR3 length equals 14 residues. The CDR3 reads CSVGRGDRGPEQYF. The CDR3 DNA is TGCAGCGTCGGGCGGGGGGACAGGGGACCCGAGCAGTACTTC.

V gene TRBV10-3 combines with J gene TRBJ2-4; D ambiguous. The V and J ends lost 10 bases and 1 base respectively, with 8 bases between them. Germline-derived CDR1 and CDR2 are ENHRY and SYGVKD. This CDR3 has 12 residues. The CDR3 here is CATESAKNIQYF. The CDR3 DNA follows: TGTGCCACAGAATCCGCCAAAAACATTCAGTACTTC.

This chain connects TRBV9 to TRBJ2-1; TRBD2 agrees at 13 bases. V lost 2 bases and J lost 9; bases outside the gene matches: 11. Germline CDR1 and CDR2: SGDLS and YYNGEE. There are 17 residues in the CDR3. The CDR3 is CASSVGLAGARGGEQFF. CDR3 sequence (DNA): TGTGCCAGCAGCGTCGGACTAGCGGGAGCGAGAGGTGGTGAGCAGTTCTTC.

The chain uses TRBV29-1 and TRBJ2-7, with 7 bases that match TRBD2. CDR1 is SQVTM, CDR2 ANQGSEA, per germline. CDR3 length: 15 residues. With V trimmed by 2 bases and J by 0 bases, 7 bases remained unmatched. The CDR3 loop is CSVEIVASGSYEQYF. CDR3 nucleotides: TGCAGCGTTGAAATCGTGGCTAGCGGCTCCTACGAGCAGTACTTC.

The rearrangement uses TRBV29-1 and TRBJ2-1; D may be TRBD2 (6 bases). Trimming cost V 0 bases and J 4 bases, with 19 bases left between them. The V gene's germline CDR1 is SQVTM and CDR2 ANQGSEA. The length of the CDR3 is 17 residues. The CDR3 DNA reads TGCAGCGTTGAAGATCAAATGGGGGGTCGCCGATACAATGAGCAGTTCTTC. Translating it yields CSVEDQMGGRRYNEQFF.

This clonotype has ten or more counts. The chain links TRBV5-1 to TRBJ1-1; D uncertain. V lost 0 bases and J 6 bases, leaving 12 bases between the germline ends. There are 14 residues in the CDR3. Germline V CDR1 and CDR2: SGHRS, YFSETQ. In DNA form, the CDR3 reads TGCGCCAGCAGCTTGGGGGGTTTTGGCCCTGAAGCTTTCTTT. Translation gives CASSLGGFGPEAFF.

This clonotype was picked up one time. The J gene is TRBJ2-7, the V gene TRBV29-1, with 7 bases matching TRBD2. Germline-derived CDR1 and CDR2 are SQVTM and ANQGSEA. The CDR3 consists of 13 residues. J gave up 2 bases and V 4 bases, and 5 bases lay outside the gene matches. The CDR3 region has the DNA TGCAGCGTTGGGGGGGGTTTCCCCTACGAGCAGTACTTC. Its translation: CSVGGGFPYEQYF.

The chain recombines TRBV12-3 or TRBV12-4 with TRBJ2-1; TRBD2 aligns across 14 bases. V lost 6 bases and J lost 7; bases outside the gene matches: 8. CDR3 length equals 16 residues. CDR3 protein: CASSTWTSGRKNEQFF. The CDR3 DNA reads as TGTGCCAGCAGCACCTGGACTAGCGGGAGGAAAAATGAGCAGTTCTTC.

This rearrangement joins TRBV4-1 to TRBJ1-5; no reliable D call. Germline CDR1 and CDR2: MGHRA and YSYEKL. The ends were cut back, 4 bases at V and 7 bases at J, with 17 bases in the middle. The CDR3 extends over 15 amino acids. CDR3 sequence: CASSPYMGFNQPQHF. The CDR3, as DNA: TGCGCCAGCAGCCCTTATATGGGATTTAACCAGCCCCAGCATTTT.

This chain uses TRBV4-2 with TRBJ1-2; tentatively, D is TRBD1 (6 bases). CDR1 LGHNA and CDR2 YNFKEQ come from the germline V gene. CDR3 length: 19 amino acids. The V and J ends lost 2 bases and 8 bases respectively, with 30 bases between them. In DNA form, the CDR3 reads TGTGCCAGCAGCCAAACCAGAGGGGGTGGGCGAAAATCCGTAAGCGGCTACACCTTC. Its protein product is CASSQTRGGGRKSVSGYTF.

V usage is TRBV6-5 and J usage is TRBJ2-2; D is perhaps TRBD1 or TRBD2 (5 bases each). Germline V gene data show CDR1 as MNHEY and CDR2 as SVGAGI. CDR3 size: 18 residues. Trimming cost V 6 bases and J 0 bases, with 20 bases left between them. In nucleotides, the CDR3 is TGTGCCAGCAGATATTCGCGAGGGGCAACCTCGAACACCGGGGAGCTGTTTTTT. Encoded protein: CASRYSRGATSNTGELFF.

This clonotype turned up a few times. This rearrangement joins TRBV14 to TRBJ2-5; TRBD1 aligns across 8 bases. The CDR3 totals 17 residues. The junction had 11 bases not matched to a gene; V was cut back by 5 bases and J by 0 bases. Germline CDR1 and CDR2: SGHDN and FVKESK. The CDR3 protein is CASSAYRGSPYQETQYF. CDR3 bases: TGTGCCAGCAGCGCTTACAGGGGGTCCCCGTACCAAGAGACCCAGTACTTC.